This T cell receptor (beta chain) appears in the sequencing data of a study of T cell responses to AZD1222 COVID-19 vaccine. Study conclusions and caveats: Spike was spanned by vaccine-associated CD4 TCRs, with dominance at 160-218 and 743-854. Only a handful of AZD1222 recipients tested seropositive at baseline. Nearly half of the spike-specific TCRs reportedly recognize variant regions that carry no mutations.

Measured with immunoSEQ multiplex PCR; TCRdb has only the in-frame clones, and not every one. The repertoire holds around 150,000 clones, with 85% to 90% as singletons. In the case of this clone: As yet, its antigen is unknown.

From germline, CDR1 is SGHVS and CDR2 FQNEAQ. V lost 4 bases to trimming and J lost 0 bases, with 10 bases between them. The CDR3 is made up of 16 amino acids. The rearrangement joins TRBV7-8 to TRBJ2-6; D call uncertain. The specimen comprised peripheral blood, sampled on day 0 of AZD1222 vaccination. The source of this sequence is an adult in good health. In DNA, the CDR3 is TGTGCCAGCAGCTATGGGCAGCTCTCTGGGGCCAACGTCCTGACTTTC. Its translation: CASSYGQLSGANVLTF.